This T cell receptor (beta chain) was observed in a study of T cell repertoires in aging, cancer and after chemotherapy. This CDR3 is 16 amino acids long. Trimming left V 3 bases short and J 3 bases short, with 13 bases between. Germline assignment: CDR1 KGHDR and CDR2 SFDVKD. TRB rearrangements spanning V, D and J were amplified using mixed TRB-A/B primers. TCRdb re-derived calls from the multiplex PCR reads in MiXCR, one entry per CDR3 protein. The sample has 20,000 or so distinct CDR3 sequences, less than 45% seen once; the top ten hold under 20%. Notes on the study in general: No conclusions about immunological memory after chemotherapy can be drawn from the repertoire data. Age-matched healthy donors had significantly more diverse, less clonal blood TCR repertoires than untreated cancer patients. Healthy donors lost TCR diversity with age mainly through richness, cancer patients through richness and evenness.

Amplification of TCR beta used genomic DNA extracted from peripheral blood. This clonotype has a handful of counts. Its antigen is not known. This chain uses TRBV24-1 with TRBJ2-2; possible D gene TRBD1, 6 bases. What was sequenced was blood. This receptor was obtained from a human donor with a solid tumor. The CDR3 region is CATSDPTTGYTGELFF. CDR3 DNA: TGTGCCACCAGTGATCCTACGACAGGATACACCGGGGAGCTGTTTTTT.